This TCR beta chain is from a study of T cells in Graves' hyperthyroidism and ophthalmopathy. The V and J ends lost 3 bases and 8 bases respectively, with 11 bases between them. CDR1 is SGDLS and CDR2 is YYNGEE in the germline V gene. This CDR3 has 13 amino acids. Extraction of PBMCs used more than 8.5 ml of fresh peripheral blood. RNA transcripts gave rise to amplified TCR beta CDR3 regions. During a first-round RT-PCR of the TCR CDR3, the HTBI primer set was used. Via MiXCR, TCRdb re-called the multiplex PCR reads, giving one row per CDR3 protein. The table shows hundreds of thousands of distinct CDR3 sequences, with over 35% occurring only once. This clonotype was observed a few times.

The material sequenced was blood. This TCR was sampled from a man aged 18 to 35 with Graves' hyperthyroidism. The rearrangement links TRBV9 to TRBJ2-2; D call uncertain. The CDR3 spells CASSAALLGELFF. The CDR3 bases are TGTGCCAGCAGCGCAGCTCTCTTGGGGGAGCTGTTTTTT. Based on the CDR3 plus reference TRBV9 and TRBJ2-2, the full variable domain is DSGVTQTPKHLITATGQRVTLRCSPRSGDLSVYWYQQSLDQGLQFLIQYYNGEERAKGNILERFSAQQFPDLHSELNLSSLELGDSALYFCASSAALLGELFFGEGSRLTVL.